These 13 T cell receptor beta chains came from one sample sequenced in a study of cytomegalovirus exposure and HLA in healthy donors. Researchers ran the PCR with 60 Vbeta and 13 Jbeta primers. Here immunoSEQ multiplex PCR was the method, and the copy in TCRdb shows in-frame clones only, minus some. The table has around 220,000 clones, 65% to 80% seen once. Sequenced: PBMCs. All receptors come from a man in his forties in good health and CMV-seronegative.

The rearrangement uses TRBV5-1 and TRBJ2-7; 12 bases fit TRBD2. Trimming cost V 1 base and J 6 bases; bases outside gene matches: 11. The CDR3 consists of 17 residues. Germline V CDR1 and CDR2: SGHRS, YFSETQ. The CDR3 nucleotides are TGCGCCAGCAGCTTGAGACTAGCGGGAGTTTGGTCGGGCGAGCAGTACTTC. Its translation is CASSLRLAGVWSGEQYF. The entire variable domain, with the rest obtained from reference TRBV5-1 and TRBJ2-7, is as follows: KAGVTQTPRYLIKTRGQQVTLSCSPISGHRSVSWYQQTPGQGLQFLFEYFSETQRNKGNFPGRFSGRQFSNSRSEMNVSTLELGDSALYLCASSLRLAGVWSGEQYFGPGTRLTVT.

The V call is TRBV4-2, the J call TRBJ1-1, with a possible D match to TRBD1 (5 bases). The CDR3 is 14 residues long. The V and J ends lost 4 bases and 10 bases respectively, with 19 bases between them. CDR1 LGHNA and CDR2 YNFKEQ come from the germline V gene. DNA for the CDR3: TGTGCCAGCAGCCGGGGGGGACGGGAGACATCAGCTTTCTTT. Translating gives CASSRGGRETSAFF.

The chain joins TRBV27 to TRBJ1-2; 7 bases line up with TRBD1. The CDR3 sequence is 14 residues long. With V trimmed by 6 bases and J by 4 bases, 8 bases remained unmatched. Germline loops: CDR1 MNHEY, CDR2 SMNVEV (reference sequence). This CDR3 is CASSWGRGSYGYTF. The CDR3 nucleotides read TGTGCCAGCAGCTGGGGCAGGGGGAGCTATGGCTACACCTTC.

The CDR3 DNA follows: TGTGCCAGCAGCCAATCCTCACTAGCGGGGAGCACAGATACGCAGTATTTT. It is translated as CASSQSSLAGSTDTQYF. V usage is TRBV7-6 and J usage is TRBJ2-3, with 10 bases matching TRBD2. V gave up 5 bases and J gave up 0 bases; unmatched junction bases: 8. This CDR3 contains 17 residues. Germline-derived CDR1 and CDR2 are SGHVS and FNYEAQ. Variable domain in full (rest from reference TRBV7-6 and TRBJ2-3): GAGVSQSPRYKVTKRGQDVALRCDPISGHVSLYWYRQALGQGPEFLTYFNYEAQQDKSGLPNDRFSAERPEGSISTLTIQRTEQRDSAMYRCASSQSSLAGSTDTQYFGPGTRLTVL.

The chain couples TRBV27 to TRBJ1-6; tentative D call: TRBD1 (5 bases). Germline CDR1 reads MNHEY; CDR2 reads SMNVEV (reference sequence). With 8 bases removed from V and 10 bases from J, the gap between germline ends came to 18 bases. The CDR3 spans 14 residues. CDR3 nucleotide sequence: TGTGCCAGCCGAGTAGGGACTAAGCACTCACCCCTCCACTTT. Encoded protein: CASRVGTKHSPLHF.

This clone was seen more than once but under ten times. The chain uses TRBV19 and TRBJ2-2, with TRBD2 identical over 15 bases. J lost 4 bases, V lost 6 bases, and 9 bases had no gene match. Germline-derived CDR1 and CDR2 are LNHDA and SQIVND (reference sequence). The CDR3 is 18 amino acids. The CDR3 reads CASRIPGLAGGFTGELFF. The CDR3 DNA sequence: TGTGCCAGTAGGATACCGGGACTAGCGGGAGGATTCACCGGGGAGCTGTTTTTT.

The DNA of the CDR3 is TGTGCCAGCAGCTTAGAGCTTTGGGGGGGGGACGGAGAGTACCAAGAGACCCAGTACTTC. This gives the protein CASSLELWGGDGEYQETQYF. V gene TRBV7-6 combines with J gene TRBJ2-5; 7 bases fit TRBD2. Germline-derived CDR1 and CDR2 are SGHVS and FNYEAQ. J was trimmed by 0 bases and V by 1 base; bases with no gene match: 17. The CDR3 covers 20 residues.

The rearrangement links TRBV30 to TRBJ1-5; no definite D call. The V end was cut by 0 bases, the J end by 4 bases, with 7 bases between. The CDR3 is 13 residues long. The germline CDR1 and CDR2 sequences are GTSNPN and SVGIG (reference sequence). The CDR3 DNA reads TGTGCCTGGAGTGTACCAGGAAATCAGCCCCAGCATTTT. It encodes CAWSVPGNQPQHF.

The rearrangement links TRBV19 to TRBJ2-7; D is perhaps TRBD2 (8 bases). Germline assignment: CDR1 LNHDA and CDR2 SQIVND (reference sequence). CDR3 length: 16 amino acids. V lost 5 bases, J lost 3 bases, and 20 bases lay in between. As DNA, the CDR3 is TGTGCCAGTAGTGTCCGGGGGGGGGACAGTTACTACGAGCAGTACTTC. This codes for CASSVRGGDSYYEQYF.

CDR3 sequence: CASREGPNSPLHF. CDR3 in DNA: TGTGCCAGCAGGGAGGGGCCAAATTCACCCCTCCACTTT. The chain uses TRBV27 and TRBJ1-6, with D possibly matching TRBD1 (5 bases). The germline V gene encodes CDR1 MNHEY and CDR2 SMNVEV (reference sequence). Trimming shortened V by 6 bases and J by 7 bases, and 10 bases separated the two germline ends. CDR3 size: 13 residues.

The chain employs TRBV7-9 and TRBJ1-1, with D perhaps TRBD1 (6 bases). The germline V gene has CDR1 SEHNR and CDR2 FQNEAQ (reference sequence). Trimming pared 5 bases from V and 5 bases from J, leaving 15 bases between. The CDR3 is 14 amino acids. The chain's CDR3 is CASSTTKDRTEAFF. The CDR3, as DNA: TGTGCCAGCAGCACCACAAAAGACAGGACTGAAGCTTTCTTT.

The J gene is TRBJ1-2, the V gene TRBV6-5, with D possibly TRBD1 on 5 matching bases. Trimming cost V 2 bases and J 4 bases, with 11 bases left between them. Germline assignment: CDR1 MNHEY and CDR2 SVGAGI. The CDR3 has 14 amino acids. The CDR3 coding sequence is TGTGCCAGCAGTTACCCAGGGAATCTCTATGGCTACACCTTC. Amino acids: CASSYPGNLYGYTF.

J is TRBJ2-6 and V is TRBV7-3; TRBD1 agrees at 7 bases. V trimming: 3 bases; J trimming: 0 bases; junction bases outside the gene matches: 17. CDR3 length: 21 residues. Germline CDR1 SGHTA, CDR2 FQGTGA. The CDR3: CASSFSPRAGGFDSGANVLTF. CDR3 DNA sequence: TGTGCCAGCAGCTTTTCCCCTCGCGCAGGGGGTTTCGACTCTGGGGCCAACGTCCTGACTTTC.